Each of the 10 T cell receptor beta chains below was sequenced from the same sample in a study of blood T cell repertoires in COVID-19. TCRdb keeps only in-frame clones here, not all; method: immunoSEQ multiplex PCR. The sample yields around 150,000 clones, around 92% seen once. Sequenced input: peripheral blood. These receptors originate from a man in his 60s with acute or convalescent COVID-19.

The chain carries TRBV27 and TRBJ1-4; D gene unclear. Germline V gene data show CDR1 as MNHEY and CDR2 as SMNVEV (reference sequence). V shed 5 bases and J shed 7 bases, with 20 bases lying between them. The CDR3 runs 16 residues. CDR3 amino acids: CASSTPSSDGGEKLFF. The DNA of the CDR3 is TGTGCCAGCAGTACCCCCTCGTCTGATGGAGGTGAAAAACTGTTTTTT.

As for this clone: One end of the junction varies from germline; a read error may be responsible. The gene calls are TRBV11-2 and TRBJ1-6; no firm D call. The germline V gene encodes CDR1 SGHAT and CDR2 FQNNGV. This CDR3 comprises 13 residues. CDR3 in DNA: TGTGCCAGCAGCTTAGATCCTAATTCACCCCTCTACTTT. It codes for CASSLDPNSPLYF.

The rearrangement joins TRBV5-4 to TRBJ2-7, with 9 bases lining up with TRBD1. The V and J ends lost 0 bases and 3 bases, in that order; junction bases with no gene match: 7. This CDR3 spans 16 amino acids. Germline V gene data show CDR1 as SGHNT and CDR2 as YYREEE (reference sequence). CDR3: CASSLGRDRANYEQYF. CDR3 coding DNA: TGTGCCAGCAGCTTGGGGAGGGACAGGGCGAACTACGAGCAGTACTTC.

This clone showed up just a few times. The chain is built from TRBV2 and TRBJ2-7; perhaps TRBD1 as D (6 bases). Trimming took 3 bases from V and 2 from J, leaving 14 bases between them. The CDR3 totals 15 residues. The germline CDR1 and CDR2 sequences are SNHLY and FYNNEI. CDR3 residues: CASSDSQGLAYEQYF. In DNA, the CDR3 is TGTGCCAGCAGTGACTCGCAGGGGCTAGCCTACGAGCAGTACTTC.

The CDR3 sequence: CASSPRTSGGGDTQYF. The DNA for the CDR3 is TGTGCCAGCTCACCACGGACTAGCGGGGGCGGCGATACGCAGTATTTT. The chain recombines TRBV18 with TRBJ2-3; 13 bases are shared with TRBD2. Germline values: CDR1 KGHSH, CDR2 LQKENI. There are 16 residues in the CDR3. Unmatched junction bases numbered 4, after V lost 1 base and J lost 6 bases.

The genes are TRBV2 and TRBJ2-1; 10 bases agree with TRBD2. Germline-derived CDR1 and CDR2 are SNHLY and FYNNEI. Unmatched junction bases numbered 5, after V lost 9 bases and J lost 6 bases. The CDR3 covers 13 residues. The CDR3 DNA is TGTGCCAGAAGCGGGGGGGAGAGCAATGAGCAGTTCTTC. Its translation: CARSGGESNEQFF.

This chain connects TRBV25-1 to TRBJ1-1, with D unresolved. V was trimmed by 2 bases and J by 5 bases, leaving 6 bases between them. CDR3 length equals 12 residues. CDR1 is MGHDK, CDR2 SYGVNS, per germline. CDR3: CASSEGRTEAFF. DNA of the CDR3: TGTGCCAGCAGTGAAGGGAGGACTGAAGCTTTCTTT.

V is TRBV4-1 and J is TRBJ1-5; unclear D gene. V was pared by 0 bases and J by 6 bases, with 12 bases between. This CDR3 spans 15 amino acids. CDR1 MGHRA and CDR2 YSYEKL come from the germline V gene. The DNA of the CDR3 is TGCGCCAGCAGCCAAGATCCTGGTTCCAGTCAGCCCCAGCATTTT. This translates into CASSQDPGSSQPQHF.

The rearrangement joins TRBV19 to TRBJ1-3; D is undetermined. This CDR3 comprises 13 residues. V was shortened by 3 bases and J by 4 bases, with 7 bases between the two germline ends. CDR1 and CDR2 from the germline V gene are LNHDA and SQIVND (reference sequence). The CDR3 DNA reads TGTGCCAGTAGTATCGTGGCCGGAAACACCATATATTTT. It encodes CASSIVAGNTIYF.

The J gene is TRBJ2-5, the V gene TRBV14; tentatively, D is TRBD2 (5 bases). Germline lookup yields CDR1 SGHDN and CDR2 FVKESK. The V gene lost 7 bases and the J gene lost 4 bases, with 16 bases spanning the gap. This CDR3 is built from 14 residues. The CDR3 loop reads CASNKLGWGETQYF. CDR3 sequence (DNA): TGTGCCAGCAACAAACTAGGGTGGGGAGAGACCCAGTACTTC.